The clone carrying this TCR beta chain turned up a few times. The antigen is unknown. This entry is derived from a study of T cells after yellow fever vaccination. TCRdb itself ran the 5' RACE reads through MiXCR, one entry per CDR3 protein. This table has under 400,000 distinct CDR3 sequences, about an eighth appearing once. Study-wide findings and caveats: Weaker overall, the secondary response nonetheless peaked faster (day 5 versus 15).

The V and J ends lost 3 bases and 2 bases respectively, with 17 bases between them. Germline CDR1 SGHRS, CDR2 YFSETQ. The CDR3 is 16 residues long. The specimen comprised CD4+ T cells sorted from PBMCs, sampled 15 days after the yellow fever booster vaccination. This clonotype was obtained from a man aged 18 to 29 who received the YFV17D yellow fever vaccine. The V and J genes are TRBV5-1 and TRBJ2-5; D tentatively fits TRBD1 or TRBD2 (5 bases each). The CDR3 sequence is CASSSAPGATQETQYF. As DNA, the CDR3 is TGCGCCAGCAGCTCGGCCCCCGGGGCGACGCAAGAGACCCAGTACTTC.